This T cell receptor beta chain was recovered during a study of CD8 T cells in Susac syndrome. Study results and caveats: By the study's own acknowledgment, its TCR sequencing and HLA analysis included relatively few individuals.

Random hexamers were used to reverse transcribe an amount of roughly 0.5 to 1 ug RNA. Multiplex immunoSEQ PCR targeted 54 Vbeta and 13 Jbeta TCR beta segments. Each CDR3 protein is one row after TCRdb ran MiXCR on the immunoSEQ multiplex PCR reads. The sample lists more than 130,000 distinct CDR3 sequences, around 94% occurring once. This clonotype turned up a few times. The target antigen is unknown. Healthy donors matched for age and sex were used as controls. TEMRA cells were FACS-enriched, with CD8+ and CD4+ T cells isolated negatively. Germline V gives CDR1 GTSNPN, CDR2 SVGIG (reference sequence). The CDR3 loop spans 11 amino acids. V lost 0 bases and J 7 bases, leaving 3 bases between the germline ends.

This sequence originates from a human donor in good health. The genes are TRBV30 and TRBJ1-4; D uncertain. Sequenced sample: CD8+ T cells from PBMCs. The DNA of the CDR3 is TGTGCCTGGAGTGTAGGTGAAAAACTGTTTTTT. Translating gives CAWSVGEKLFF.